This note documents a single TCR beta chain sequence. No antigen is known for it. This record comes from a study of cytomegalovirus exposure and HLA in healthy donors. Study-level results: The classifier was said to identify cytomegalovirus status with high specificity and sensitivity. A link between a missense DCLRE1C variant and TCR beta V- and J-gene trimming emerged from a later analysis. HLA-A and HLA-B allele assignments for most subjects were reportedly predicted accurately using TCR beta sequences.

Researchers ran the PCR with 60 Vbeta and 13 Jbeta primers. Here immunoSEQ multiplex PCR was the method, and the copy in TCRdb shows in-frame clones only, minus some. The sample holds over 150,000 clones; roughly 75% are singletons and the top ten take around 1.4%. The CDR3 length is 13 residues. Deletions cut 0 bases from V and 5 bases from J, with 6 bases between. CDR1 and CDR2 (germline): SGHRS, YFSETQ. Sequencing was performed on PBMCs. This sequence originates from a man aged 18-30 years in good health and CMV-seronegative. The V call is TRBV5-1, the J call TRBJ1-5; unclear D gene. This CDR3 reads CASSLVGDQPQHF. The DNA for the CDR3 is TGCGCCAGCAGCTTGGTCGGGGATCAGCCCCAGCATTTT.